This entry describes one T cell receptor (beta chain). The data originate from a study of blood T cell repertoires in COVID-19. Looking at the study overall: Acute and convalescent COVID-19 samples came from the United States, Italy and Spain. T cells, B-cell-depleted T cells, or PBMCs supplied cDNA or gDNA.

V lost 5 bases to trimming and J lost 0 bases, with 11 bases between them. The CDR3 runs 13 residues. CDR1 and CDR2 (germline): GTSNPN, SVGIG (reference sequence). Per the original methods: Researchers report that nucleated cell counts were estimated from reference gene primer amplification. Clones were read by immunoSEQ multiplex PCR, and TCRdb kept only the in-frame ones, dropping some. Clone size and V and J calls were adopted from that table, with D and trimming inferred from the DNA. The data hold about 200,000 clones, with 85% observed a single time. Two negative PCRs, clearance, or symptom resolution were required of recovered Cohort 3 donors.

Material for sequencing was PBMCs or T cells enriched from blood (not recorded which). This receptor was identified in a man aged 35 to 55 who had recovered from COVID-19. The chain recombines TRBV30 with TRBJ2-7, with D maybe TRBD1 (6 bases). CDR3: CAWGGYSSYEQYF. DNA of the CDR3: TGTGCCTGGGGGGGCTATAGCTCCTACGAGCAGTACTTC.